The 4 T cell receptor beta chains reported below all come from one sample, sequenced in a study of cytomegalovirus exposure and HLA in healthy donors. With 60 Vbeta and 13 Jbeta primers, the PCR was carried out. Here immunoSEQ multiplex PCR was the method, and the copy in TCRdb shows in-frame clones only, minus some. This sample has some 150,000 clones, with around four fifths found just once. The specimen sequenced was PBMCs. The origin of the receptors is a woman aged 50 to 60 in good health and CMV-seronegative.

The CDR3 nucleotides read TGTGCCTCGGGTAGGGGCACTGAAGCTTTCTTT. Translation: CASGRGTEAFF. The J gene is TRBJ1-1, the V gene TRBV6-5, with a tentative D call TRBD1 (5 bases). The germline V gene encodes CDR1 MNHEY and CDR2 SVGAGI. Trimming took off 11 bases at V and 4 bases at J, with 11 bases between the two ends. CDR3 length equals 11 residues.

V and J are TRBV11-2 and TRBJ2-1, with D perhaps TRBD2 (5 bases). The germline V gene encodes CDR1 SGHAT and CDR2 FQNNGV. Trimming stripped 5 bases from V and 8 bases from J, with 13 bases between. The CDR3 spans 13 residues. CDR3 nucleotides: TGTGCCAGCAGCACCCTTACTAGGTATGAGCAGTTCTTC. It translates to CASSTLTRYEQFF.

This rearrangement joins TRBV7-2 to TRBJ2-7, with TRBD1 identical over 12 bases. This CDR3 is 15 amino acids long. CDR1 SGHTA and CDR2 FQGNSA come from the germline V gene. V gave up 4 bases and J gave up 6 bases; unmatched junction bases: 7. The CDR3 DNA reads TGTGCCAGCAGCTCCCGGGACAGGGGGCGTGGCGAGCAGTACTTC. Encoded protein: CASSSRDRGRGEQYF. Filled out from reference TRBV7-2 and TRBJ2-7, the complete variable domain reads GAGVSQSPSNKVTEKGKDVELRCDPISGHTALYWYRQSLGQGLEFLIYFQGNSAPDKSGLPSDRFSAERTGGSVSTLTIQRTQQEDSAVYLCASSSRDRGRGEQYFGPGTRLTVT.

The chain uses TRBV6-5 and TRBJ2-7; D possibly corresponds to TRBD1 (7 bases). The length of the CDR3 is 15 residues. CDR1 is MNHEY, CDR2 SVGAGI, per germline. Trimming shortened V by 8 bases and J by 1 base, and 18 bases separated the two germline ends. The CDR3, as DNA: TGTGCCAGCCGTTTGACGCGGGACAGTTCCTACGAGCAGTACTTC. Residues: CASRLTRDSSYEQYF.